This TCR beta chain was sequenced in a study of control samples from healthy donors and cancer patients. TCRdb keeps only in-frame clones here, not all; method: immunoSEQ multiplex PCR. The table records about 120,000 clones, about 93% of them present only once. The CDR3 sequence is 14 residues long. Per germline, CDR1 MNHEY and CDR2 SMNVEV (reference sequence). Trimming left V 5 bases short and J 7 bases short, with 15 bases between. Sequencing input: PBMCs. The receptor was isolated from a man in his fifties with head and neck cancer. The V call is TRBV27, the J call TRBJ2-1; D gene ambiguous. CDR3 bases: TGTGCCAGCAGTCTCAGGCTCTTATCTAATGAGCAGTTCTTC. Amino acid sequence: CASSLRLLSNEQFF.